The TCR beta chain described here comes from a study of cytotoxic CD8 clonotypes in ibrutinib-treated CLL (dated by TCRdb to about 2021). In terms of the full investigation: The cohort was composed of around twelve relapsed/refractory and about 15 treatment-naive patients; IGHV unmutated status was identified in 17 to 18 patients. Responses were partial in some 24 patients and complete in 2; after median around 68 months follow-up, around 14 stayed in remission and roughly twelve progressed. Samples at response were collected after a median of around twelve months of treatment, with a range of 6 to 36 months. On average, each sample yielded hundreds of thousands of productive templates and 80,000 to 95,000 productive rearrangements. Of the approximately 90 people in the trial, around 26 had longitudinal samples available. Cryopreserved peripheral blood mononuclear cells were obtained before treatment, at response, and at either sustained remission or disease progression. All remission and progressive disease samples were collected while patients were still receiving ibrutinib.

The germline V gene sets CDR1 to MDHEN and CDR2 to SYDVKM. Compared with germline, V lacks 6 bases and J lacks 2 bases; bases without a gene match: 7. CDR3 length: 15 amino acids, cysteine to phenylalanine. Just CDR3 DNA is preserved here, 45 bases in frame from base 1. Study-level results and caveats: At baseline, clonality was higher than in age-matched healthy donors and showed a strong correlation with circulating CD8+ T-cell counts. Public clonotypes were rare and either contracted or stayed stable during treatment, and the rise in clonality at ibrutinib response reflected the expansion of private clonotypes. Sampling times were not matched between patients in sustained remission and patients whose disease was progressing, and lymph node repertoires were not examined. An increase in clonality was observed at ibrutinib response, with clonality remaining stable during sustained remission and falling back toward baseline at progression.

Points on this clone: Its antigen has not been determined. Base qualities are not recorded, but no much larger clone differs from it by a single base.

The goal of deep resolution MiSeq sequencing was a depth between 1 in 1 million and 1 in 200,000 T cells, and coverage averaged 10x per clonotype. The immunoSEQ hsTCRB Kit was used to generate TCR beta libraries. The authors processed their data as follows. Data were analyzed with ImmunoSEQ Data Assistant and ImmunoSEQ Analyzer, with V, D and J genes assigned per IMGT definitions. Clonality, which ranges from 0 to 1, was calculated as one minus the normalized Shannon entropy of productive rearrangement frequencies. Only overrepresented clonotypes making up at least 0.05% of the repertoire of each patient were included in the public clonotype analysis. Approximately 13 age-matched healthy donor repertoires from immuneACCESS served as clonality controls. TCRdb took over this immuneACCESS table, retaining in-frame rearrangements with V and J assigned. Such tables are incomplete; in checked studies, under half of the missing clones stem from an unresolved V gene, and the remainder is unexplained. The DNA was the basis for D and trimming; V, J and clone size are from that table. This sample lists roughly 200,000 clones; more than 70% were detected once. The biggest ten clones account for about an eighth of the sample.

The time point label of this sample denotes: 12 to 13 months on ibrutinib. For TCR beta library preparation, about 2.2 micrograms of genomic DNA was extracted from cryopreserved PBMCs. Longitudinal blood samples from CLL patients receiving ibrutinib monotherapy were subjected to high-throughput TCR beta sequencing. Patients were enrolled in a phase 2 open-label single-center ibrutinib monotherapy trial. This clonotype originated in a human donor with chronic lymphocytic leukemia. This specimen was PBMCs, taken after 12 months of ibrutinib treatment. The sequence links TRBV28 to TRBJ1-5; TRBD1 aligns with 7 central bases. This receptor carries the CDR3 CASRKGASRNQPQHF. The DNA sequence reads TGTGCCAGCAGGAAGGGGGCATCCCGCAATCAGCCCCAGCATTTT.